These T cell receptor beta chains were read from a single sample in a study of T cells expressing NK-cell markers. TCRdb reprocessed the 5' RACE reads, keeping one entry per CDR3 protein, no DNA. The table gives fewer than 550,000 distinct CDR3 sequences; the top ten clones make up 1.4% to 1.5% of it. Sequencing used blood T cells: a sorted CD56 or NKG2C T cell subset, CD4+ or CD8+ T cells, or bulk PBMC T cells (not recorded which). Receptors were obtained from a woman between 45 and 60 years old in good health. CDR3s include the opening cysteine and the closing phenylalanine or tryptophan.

cdr3_aa: CASSSSRLGETQYF
j_call: TRBJ2-5
v_call: TRBV12-3/TRBV12-4

cdr3_aa: CSARSSGRKGRTDTQYF
j_call: TRBJ2-3
v_call: TRBV20-1

cdr3_aa: CASRVDSRTEAFF
j_call: TRBJ1-1
v_call: TRBV5-1

cdr3_aa: CATSPSRTSGPEQETQYF
j_call: TRBJ2-5
v_call: TRBV15

cdr3_aa: CSASKVLQSGTEAFF
j_call: TRBJ1-1
v_call: TRBV20-1

cdr3_aa: CSATGTSGRHEQYF
j_call: TRBJ2-7
v_call: TRBV20-1

cdr3_aa: CASSTRNIQYF
j_call: TRBJ2-4
v_call: TRBV19

cdr3_aa: CASSRGSGRRQETQYF
j_call: TRBJ2-5
v_call: TRBV5-1

cdr3_aa: CASSPMRVLNEQFF
j_call: TRBJ2-1
v_call: TRBV7-2

cdr3_aa: CASSSDGELFF
j_call: TRBJ2-2
v_call: TRBV12-3/TRBV12-4

cdr3_aa: CASSPGLAAGTGELFF
j_call: TRBJ2-2
v_call: TRBV7-7

cdr3_aa: CASTRTGVDTEAFF
j_call: TRBJ1-1
v_call: TRBV10-2

cdr3_aa: CASSAFSFSNQPQHF
j_call: TRBJ1-5
v_call: TRBV2

cdr3_aa: CASFAGTSGMVRYNEQFF
j_call: TRBJ2-1
v_call: TRBV18

cdr3_aa: CASSQDSGGSGRPTGTQYF
j_call: TRBJ2-3
v_call: TRBV3-1

cdr3_aa: CASSLVARVGGYTF
j_call: TRBJ1-2
v_call: TRBV12-3/TRBV12-4

cdr3_aa: CASSQQAGVGELFF
j_call: TRBJ2-2
v_call: TRBV5-1

cdr3_aa: CASSSSQGRNLNQPQHF
j_call: TRBJ1-5
v_call: TRBV12-3/TRBV12-4

cdr3_aa: CASSLLAPTITNEKLFF
j_call: TRBJ1-4
v_call: TRBV5-5

cdr3_aa: CASSQTLRPVRGNTIYF
j_call: TRBJ1-3
v_call: TRBV12-3/TRBV12-4

cdr3_aa: CASWDRGYEQYF
j_call: TRBJ2-7
v_call: TRBV28

cdr3_aa: CASSKTGENTEAFF
j_call: TRBJ1-1
v_call: TRBV18

cdr3_aa: CASSETGILNTGELFF
j_call: TRBJ2-2
v_call: TRBV7-9

cdr3_aa: CASRSGRASDTQYF
j_call: TRBJ2-3
v_call: TRBV13

cdr3_aa: CASSPLGAEVRDTQYF
j_call: TRBJ2-3
v_call: TRBV6-5

cdr3_aa: CSARGFLSGRLNNEQFF
j_call: TRBJ2-1
v_call: TRBV20-1

cdr3_aa: CATSQAGANVLTF
j_call: TRBJ2-6
v_call: TRBV25-1

cdr3_aa: CASSKKGTGVYNEQFF
j_call: TRBJ2-1
v_call: TRBV21-1

cdr3_aa: CASSDSFLSYEQYF
j_call: TRBJ2-7
v_call: TRBV12-3/TRBV12-4

cdr3_aa: CASSPSLRGEQFF
j_call: TRBJ2-1
v_call: TRBV19

cdr3_aa: CASKIGTSNQNEQFF
j_call: TRBJ2-1
v_call: TRBV3-1

cdr3_aa: CASSTGLAGRSKNIQYF
j_call: TRBJ2-4
v_call: TRBV5-1

cdr3_aa: CSVGTGSGAEAFF
j_call: TRBJ1-1
v_call: TRBV29-1

cdr3_aa: CASSQGRGGEQFF
j_call: TRBJ2-1
v_call: TRBV12-3/TRBV12-4

cdr3_aa: CASSHSDYYNEQFF
j_call: TRBJ2-1
v_call: TRBV3-1

cdr3_aa: CASSYTGLYQPQHF
j_call: TRBJ1-5
v_call: TRBV7-8

cdr3_aa: CSAFPGLPSTDTQYF
j_call: TRBJ2-3
v_call: TRBV20-1

cdr3_aa: CSARIPGLATDTQYF
j_call: TRBJ2-3
v_call: TRBV20-1

cdr3_aa: CASRRGKPIFTDTQYF
j_call: TRBJ2-3
v_call: TRBV6-5

cdr3_aa: CASSPVAGGQNTGELFF
j_call: TRBJ2-2
v_call: TRBV23-1

cdr3_aa: CASSQDARLGGPWQFF
j_call: TRBJ2-1
v_call: TRBV3-1

cdr3_aa: CAISSGRSLDEQFF
j_call: TRBJ2-1
v_call: TRBV10-3

cdr3_aa: CASRPPGRGESNGYTF
j_call: TRBJ1-2
v_call: TRBV7-2

cdr3_aa: CSALGQVPTQYF
j_call: TRBJ2-5
v_call: TRBV20-1